A selection of T cell receptor beta chains follows, all from one sample in a study of regulatory T cells in long-lasting Graves disease. MiXCR, run by TCRdb on the multiplex PCR reads, gives a single entry per CDR3 protein. The repertoire consists of 350,000 to 550,000 distinct CDR3 sequences, with under 15% occurring once and the leading ten covering 16%. In addition, the sample was reused for a study of T cells in Graves' hyperthyroidism and ophthalmopathy.

Here the sequenced sample was peripheral blood mononuclear cells (PBMCs), taken at new diagnosis, from a patient treated with antithyroid drugs. The source of these receptors is a woman aged 25 to 39 with Graves disease. Both conserved end residues are part of each CDR3. The order of the fields is CDR3 protein, J gene, clone size, V gene, CDR3 length. Clone size is given for some rows only: seen once, a few or many times, or a class if the clone is expanded.

CSANELEGYGYTF	TRBJ1-2	many	TRBV20-1	13
CASSVGPGEETQYF	TRBJ2-5	many	TRBV9	14
CASSLAGTSGSNEQFF	TRBJ2-1	many	TRBV5-6	16
CASSLAGGEGTEAFF	TRBJ1-1	many	TRBV7-6	15
CASSRPGPQETQYF	TRBJ2-5	-	TRBV7-9	14
CASSAEQGTQYF	TRBJ2-5	many	TRBV9	12
CASSYWDTEAFF	TRBJ1-1	few	TRBV6-4	12
CASSPDDILAYSTDTQYF	TRBJ2-3	many	TRBV5-8	18
CASSLGGGLTETQYF	TRBJ2-5	-	TRBV7-6	15
CASSFRTTHGTDTQYF	TRBJ2-3	many	TRBV11-2	16
CSARAQRESNEQFF	TRBJ2-1	many	TRBV20-1	14
CASSDAGTSGRGFLDNEQFF	TRBJ2-1	-	TRBV5-1	20
CASRVQRETGELFF	TRBJ2-2	many	TRBV27	14
CATSALGEQFF	TRBJ2-1	few	TRBV24-1	11
CNARPSRGTVNYGYTF	TRBJ1-2	-	TRBV20-1	16
CASSLRGAAAGELFF	TRBJ2-2	many	TRBV11-3	15
CAASVSQGVVETQYF	TRBJ2-5	-	TRBV24-1	15
CASSPPGEQFF	TRBJ2-1	many	TRBV18	11
CSVARSNTGELFF	TRBJ2-2	few	TRBV29-1	13
CASSPNSGRQETQYF	TRBJ2-5	many	TRBV12-3/TRBV12-4	15
CASSPRKYEQYF	TRBJ2-7	many	TRBV11-2	12
CSARSGAGELGTDTQYF	TRBJ2-3	-	TRBV20-1	17
CASCNPERESFYGYTF	TRBJ1-2	-	TRBV5-4	16
CASSEGAGVPYNEQFF	TRBJ2-1	-	TRBV6-1	16
CSARDSEGTGRAPLDTQYF	TRBJ2-3	many	TRBV20-1	19
CASSQYEGHNEQFF	TRBJ2-1	-	TRBV4-1	14
CASSLRRGPVAFF	TRBJ1-1	few	TRBV12-3/TRBV12-4	13
CASSSQHGTGEGEQFF	TRBJ2-1	many	TRBV6-5	16
CSQSGSIDGELFF	TRBJ2-2	many	TRBV20-1	13
CASTETIGDEQYF	TRBJ2-7	many	TRBV12-3/TRBV12-4	13
CATHLSDSMNTEAFF	TRBJ1-1	-	TRBV5-1	15
CASRSEQASNQPQHF	TRBJ1-5	many	TRBV2	15
CASSLGLAFETQYF	TRBJ2-5	many	TRBV2	14
CASSLPGLASEQFF	TRBJ2-1	many	TRBV11-2	14
CASSTTQEFQETQYF	TRBJ2-5	few	TRBV7-6	15
CASSESGGTYEQYF	TRBJ2-7	-	TRBV25-1	14
CASSLIPSYEQYF	TRBJ2-7	many	TRBV7-9	13
CASSFLDRGSEAFF	TRBJ1-1	-	TRBV19	14
CASSPLGELNGNTGELFF	TRBJ2-2	-	TRBV18	18
CASSLGGLVNEQFF	TRBJ2-1	many	TRBV27	14
CASSPGLLSYNEQFF	TRBJ2-1	-	TRBV5-4	15